These 24 T cell receptor beta chains originate from one sample sequenced in a study of blood T cell repertoires in COVID-19. The protocol was immunoSEQ multiplex PCR, while the TCRdb copy is restricted to in-frame clones and leaves out a portion. The sample consists of about 210,000 clones, 75% to 90% of them appearing once. Input material: peripheral blood. Receptors were obtained from a man aged 35-49 years with acute or convalescent COVID-19.

This chain uses TRBV11-2 with TRBJ2-7, with 8 bases matching TRBD1. The CDR3 has 14 amino acids. From germline, CDR1 is SGHAT and CDR2 FQNNGV. J lost 4 bases, V lost 5 bases, and 7 bases had no gene match. CDR3 residues: CASSALTGEYEQYF. The CDR3, as DNA: TGTGCCAGCAGCGCCCTGACAGGGGAATACGAGCAGTACTTC.

This chain uses TRBV9 with TRBJ1-6, with 8 bases aligning to TRBD1. The ends lost 4 bases at V and 7 bases at J; junction bases unmatched: 7. The CDR3 covers 15 residues. Germline CDR1 SGDLS, CDR2 YYNGEE. The CDR3 here is CASSSPTGENSPLHF. CDR3 coding DNA: TGTGCCAGCAGCTCGCCGACAGGGGAGAATTCACCCCTCCACTTT.

The chain combines TRBV2 with TRBJ2-5, with D maybe TRBD2 (5 bases). Germline CDR1 SNHLY, CDR2 FYNNEI. With 7 bases removed from V and 2 bases from J, the gap between germline ends came to 8 bases. This CDR3 has 12 amino acids. The chain's CDR3 is CASMREQETQYF. The CDR3 DNA sequence: TGTGCCAGCATGAGGGAACAAGAGACCCAGTACTTC.

The chain employs TRBV5-4 and TRBJ2-5; a weak D match, TRBD2 (5 bases). The V gene's germline CDR1 is SGHNT and CDR2 YYREEE (reference sequence). V was shortened by 5 bases and J by 6 bases, with 20 bases between the two germline ends. The CDR3 contains 15 residues. The CDR3 sequence: CASSLGLFEEKTQYF. As DNA, the CDR3 is TGTGCCAGCAGTCTTGGACTGTTCGAGGAAAAGACCCAGTACTTC.

CDR3 loop: CASSLSGNYEQYF. The DNA for the CDR3 is TGTGCCAGCAGTTTATCGGGGAACTACGAGCAGTACTTC. The V gene is TRBV28, the J gene TRBJ2-7; a possible D gene is TRBD2 (5 bases). CDR1 MDHEN and CDR2 SYDVKM come from the germline V gene. CDR3 length: 13 amino acids. The ends were cut back, 1 base at V and 3 bases at J, with 7 bases in the middle. The variable domain in full, completed from reference TRBV28 and TRBJ2-7, reads DVKVTQSSRYLVKRTGEKVFLECVQDMDHENMFWYRQDPGLGLRLIYFSYDVKMKEKGDIPEGYSVSREKKERFSLILESASTNQTSMYLCASSLSGNYEQYFGPGTRLTVT.

This clone is a singleton in its sample. The chain joins TRBV24-1 to TRBJ2-3; TRBD2 matches at 12 bases. The CDR3 is made up of 16 amino acids. Germline V gene sequence: CDR1 KGHDR, CDR2 SFDVKD. With 4 bases clipped from V and 5 bases from J, the junction kept 6 bases outside the gene matches. In nucleotides, the CDR3 is TGTGCCACCAGTGACCCTAGCGGGGGGGCCGGAGATACGCAGTATTTT. Translated, it gives CATSDPSGGAGDTQYF.

This clone occurred a few times. This sequence joins TRBV4-2 and TRBJ2-1; 10 positions match TRBD2. The germline V gene encodes CDR1 LGHNA and CDR2 YNFKEQ. This CDR3 is built from 16 residues. Trimming cost V 3 bases and J 7 bases; bases outside gene matches: 9. This chain's CDR3 is CASSHERGGGENEQFF. Written as DNA, the CDR3 is TGTGCCAGCAGCCACGAGCGGGGGGGCGGAGAGAATGAGCAGTTCTTC.

The chain employs TRBV5-6 and TRBJ1-5, with a weak D call TRBD1 (6 bases). Germline CDR1 reads SGHDT; CDR2 reads YYEEEE. The CDR3 runs to 14 residues. V lost 0 bases to trimming and J lost 7 bases, with 11 bases between them. This CDR3 is CASSLAQGDQPQHF. The CDR3 region has the DNA TGTGCCAGCAGCTTGGCACAGGGTGACCAGCCCCAGCATTTT. The full variable domain, completed using reference TRBV5-6 and TRBJ1-5, is DAGVTQSPTHLIKTRGQQVTLRCSPKSGHDTVSWYQQALGQGPQFIFQYYEEEERQRGNFPDRFSGHQFPNYSSELNVNALLLGDSALYLCASSLAQGDQPQHFGDGTRLSIL.

The chain joins TRBV14 to TRBJ1-2; TRBD1 might be the D (5 bases). CDR1 is SGHDN, CDR2 FVKESK, per germline. This CDR3 contains 14 residues. Deletions cut 1 base from V and 2 bases from J, with 8 bases between. CDR3 nucleotides: TGTGCCAGCAGCCAAGGGGGCGCCAACTATGGCTACACCTTC. It yields the protein CASSQGGANYGYTF.

The genes are TRBV5-1 and TRBJ1-2; D is possibly TRBD1 (6 bases). This CDR3 is 14 amino acids long. CDR1 is SGHRS and CDR2 is YFSETQ in the germline V gene. Trimming took off 2 bases at V and 4 bases at J, with 12 bases between the two ends. The DNA of the CDR3 is TGCGCCAGCAGCTTAGGACAGATGGGCTATGGCTACACCTTC. Amino acids: CASSLGQMGYGYTF.

The chain links TRBV2 to TRBJ2-5; 8 bases match TRBD1. V trimming: 3 bases; J trimming: 3 bases; junction bases outside the gene matches: 3. CDR3 length: 14 amino acids. CDR1 and CDR2 from the germline V gene are SNHLY and FYNNEI. The CDR3 DNA follows: TGTGCCAGCAGTGATTCAGGGGGCGAAGAGACCCAGTACTTC. This translates into CASSDSGGEETQYF.

The J gene is TRBJ1-2, the V gene TRBV7-2, with 8 positions matching TRBD1. V lost 1 base, J lost 12 bases, and 7 bases stayed unmatched. The CDR3 covers 13 residues. The germline gives CDR1 SGHTA, CDR2 FQGNSA. CDR3 region: CASSLGEGTGNTF. The DNA for the CDR3 is TGTGCCAGCAGCTTAGGCGAGGGGACAGGAAACACCTTC.

This clone was found once. The chain employs TRBV19 and TRBJ2-1; possibly TRBD1 for D (6 bases). The CDR3 consists of 15 residues. Trimming cost V 5 bases and J 10 bases, with 21 bases left between them. Looked up from germline, CDR1 is LNHDA and CDR2 is SQIVND (reference sequence). The CDR3, as DNA: TGTGCCAGTAGTTTCACAGGGCAATACCTACGGGAGCAGTTCTTC. Its protein product is CASSFTGQYLREQFF.

The chain links TRBV7-2 to TRBJ2-5; 8 bases are shared with TRBD2. Losses at the gene ends were 1 base for V and 5 bases for J; bases not matched to a gene: 6. The CDR3 consists of 15 residues. Germline CDR1 is SGHTA and CDR2 is FQGNSA. In DNA form, the CDR3 reads TGTGCCAGCAGCTTAGACCCGCGGGAGGAGGAGACCCAGTACTTC. Encoded protein: CASSLDPREEETQYF.

This clone occurred once. The V and J genes are TRBV5-1 and TRBJ2-1, with 7 bases lining up with TRBD2. The CDR3 totals 13 residues. J lost 7 bases, V lost 4 bases, and 5 bases had no gene match. CDR1 and CDR2 (germline): SGHRS, YFSETQ. The CDR3 DNA reads TGCGCCAGCAGCGGGGGACTATGGAATGAGCAGTTCTTC. This gives the protein CASSGGLWNEQFF.

The chain carries TRBV27 and TRBJ2-1; 8 nucleotides match TRBD2. This CDR3 region has 18 residues. V lost 6 bases to trimming and J lost 3 bases; unmatched junction nucleotides: 16. Germline CDR1 MNHEY, CDR2 SMNVEV (reference sequence). CDR3 nucleotides: TGTGCCAGCAGCACCCCGGATCCCGGACTAGCCCGCTACAATGAGCAGTTCTTC. It translates to CASSTPDPGLARYNEQFF.

This chain links TRBV30 with TRBJ1-3, with 7 bases fitting TRBD1. V shed 1 base, J shed 7 bases, and the junction held 7 bases outside the gene matches. Germline CDR1 GTSNPN, CDR2 SVGIG (reference sequence). This CDR3 spans 14 amino acids. CDR3 sequence: CAWSGQGQGNTIYF. In DNA, the CDR3 is TGTGCCTGGAGTGGACAGGGCCAGGGGAACACCATATATTTT.

The V and J genes are TRBV10-3 and TRBJ2-5, with 12 bases fitting TRBD1. Trimming removed 0 bases from V and 5 bases from J; junction bases left unmatched: 4. This CDR3 contains 16 residues. Germline CDR1 is ENHRY and CDR2 is SYGVKD. In DNA, the CDR3 is TGTGCCATCAGTGAGTCCGGGACAGGGGGCGGGGAGACCCAGTACTTC. It translates to CAISESGTGGGETQYF.

This chain uses TRBV11-2 with TRBJ1-2; 7 bases fit TRBD1. This CDR3 contains 17 residues. Per the germline V gene, CDR1 is SGHAT and CDR2 is FQNNGV. V trimming: 5 bases; J trimming: 2 bases; junction bases outside the gene matches: 14. The CDR3 here is CASSHWDSASRNYGYTF. The CDR3, as DNA: TGTGCCAGCAGCCACTGGGACAGTGCATCGAGAAACTATGGCTACACCTTC.

In this sample, this clone turned up once. The J gene is TRBJ2-5, the V gene TRBV19, with 8 bases identical to TRBD2. The CDR3 sequence is 13 residues long. Trimming removed 3 bases from V and 3 bases from J; junction bases left unmatched: 0. Germline V gene sequence: CDR1 LNHDA, CDR2 SQIVND (reference sequence). CDR3 DNA sequence: TGTGCCAGTAGTATCGGGGGGGAAGAGACCCAGTACTTC. It specifies CASSIGGEETQYF.

This chain links TRBV7-8 with TRBJ2-3, with D tentatively TRBD1 (5 bases). The germline V and J ends were trimmed by 5 bases and 5 bases, with 20 bases remaining between them. Germline CDR1 reads SGHVS; CDR2 reads FQNEAQ. This CDR3 region has 16 residues. Here the CDR3 reads CASSTSYRTRGDTQYF. DNA of the CDR3: TGTGCCAGCAGCACGAGTTACAGGACCCGCGGAGATACGCAGTATTTT.

This clone was observed a single time. The V gene is TRBV30, the J gene TRBJ1-2; 9 bases agree with TRBD1. Germline V gene sequence: CDR1 GTSNPN, CDR2 SVGIG (reference sequence). The CDR3 has 17 amino acids. J was trimmed by 4 bases and V by 2 bases; bases with no gene match: 14. The CDR3 bases are TGTGCCTGGAGTCGTACCCTCGGACAGGGGTGGCTCTATGGCTACACCTTC. This encodes CAWSRTLGQGWLYGYTF. Supplemented by reference TRBV30 and TRBJ1-2, the full variable domain reads SQTIHQWPATLVQPVGSPLSLECTVEGTSNPNLYWYRQAAGRGLQLLFYSVGIGQISSEVPQNLSASRPQDRQFILSSKKLLLSDSGFYLCAWSRTLGQGWLYGYTFGSGTRLTVV.

V usage is TRBV9 and J usage is TRBJ2-7; TRBD2 matches 7 bases. Germline lookup yields CDR1 SGDLS and CDR2 YYNGEE. The CDR3 contains 15 residues. With 0 bases clipped from V and 2 bases from J, the junction kept 5 bases outside the gene matches. CDR3 region: CASSVGERGAYEQYF. The CDR3 nucleotides are TGTGCCAGCAGCGTAGGCGAGCGGGGAGCCTACGAGCAGTACTTC.

This chain connects TRBV6-1 to TRBJ1-5, with D perhaps TRBD1 (6 bases). The germline V gene encodes CDR1 MNHNS and CDR2 SASEGT. The CDR3 runs 18 residues. Trimming took off 0 bases at V and 0 bases at J, with 15 bases between the two ends. The CDR3 DNA reads TGTGCCAGCAGTGAAGCGACAGGTTACGCATATAGCAATCAGCCCCAGCATTTT. It codes for CASSEATGYAYSNQPQHF.